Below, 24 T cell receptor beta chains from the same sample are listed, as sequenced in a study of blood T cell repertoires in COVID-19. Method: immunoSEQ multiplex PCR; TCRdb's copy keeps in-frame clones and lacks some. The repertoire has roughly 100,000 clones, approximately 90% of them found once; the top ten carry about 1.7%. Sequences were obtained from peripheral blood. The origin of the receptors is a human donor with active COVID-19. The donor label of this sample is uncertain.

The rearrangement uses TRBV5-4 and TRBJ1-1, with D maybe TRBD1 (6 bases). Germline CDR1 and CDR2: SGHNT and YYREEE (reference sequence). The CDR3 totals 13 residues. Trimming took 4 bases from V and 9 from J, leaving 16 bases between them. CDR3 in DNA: TGTGCCAGCAGCCCGGGGGGGCAAATGAAAGCTTTCTTT. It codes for CASSPGGQMKAFF.

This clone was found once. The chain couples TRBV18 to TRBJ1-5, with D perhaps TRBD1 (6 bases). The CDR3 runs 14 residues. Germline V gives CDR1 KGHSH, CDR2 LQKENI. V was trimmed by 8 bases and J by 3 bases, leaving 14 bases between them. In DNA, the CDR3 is TGTGCCAGCGGCCAGGGGAGAGCCAATCAGCCCCAGCATTTT. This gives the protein CASGQGRANQPQHF.

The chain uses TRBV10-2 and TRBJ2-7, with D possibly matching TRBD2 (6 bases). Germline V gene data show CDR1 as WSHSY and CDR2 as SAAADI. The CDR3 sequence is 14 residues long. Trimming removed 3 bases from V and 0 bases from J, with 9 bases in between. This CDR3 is CASSDRGFSYEQYF. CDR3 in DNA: TGCGCCAGCAGTGACCGGGGGTTCTCCTACGAGCAGTACTTC.

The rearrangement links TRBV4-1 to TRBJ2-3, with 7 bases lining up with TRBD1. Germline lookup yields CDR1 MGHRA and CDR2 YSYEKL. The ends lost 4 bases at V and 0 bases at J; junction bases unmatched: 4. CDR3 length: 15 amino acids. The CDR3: CASSPGGFSTDTQYF. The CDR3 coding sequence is TGCGCCAGCAGCCCAGGGGGTTTTAGCACAGATACGCAGTATTTT.

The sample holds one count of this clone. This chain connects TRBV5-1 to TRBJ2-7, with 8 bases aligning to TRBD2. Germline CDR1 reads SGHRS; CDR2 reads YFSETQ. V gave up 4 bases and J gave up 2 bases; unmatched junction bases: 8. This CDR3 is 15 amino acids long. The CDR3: CASSPRGDSPYEQYF. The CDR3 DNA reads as TGCGCCAGCAGCCCGCGGGGGGATTCCCCCTACGAGCAGTACTTC.

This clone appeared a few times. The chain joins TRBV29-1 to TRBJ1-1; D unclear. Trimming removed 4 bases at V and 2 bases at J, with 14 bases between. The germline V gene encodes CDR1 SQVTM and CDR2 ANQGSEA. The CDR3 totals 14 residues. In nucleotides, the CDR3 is TGCAGCGTTGTTCCGGTAGGCGGAAACACTGAAGCTTTCTTT. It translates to CSVVPVGGNTEAFF.

CDR3 in DNA: TGTGCCAGCAGTTCGCACTCGGGGAGCTACGAGCAGTACTTC. This encodes CASSSHSGSYEQYF. The J gene is TRBJ2-7, the V gene TRBV7-9; maybe TRBD2 (5 bases). V lost 6 bases, J lost 3 bases, and 15 bases lay in between. Germline loops: CDR1 SEHNR, CDR2 FQNEAQ (reference sequence). There are 14 residues in the CDR3.

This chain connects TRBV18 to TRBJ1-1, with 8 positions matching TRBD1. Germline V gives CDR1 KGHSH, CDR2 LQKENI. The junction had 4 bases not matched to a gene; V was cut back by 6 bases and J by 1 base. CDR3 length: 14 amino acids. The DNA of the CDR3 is TGTGCCAGCTCGCAAGGACAGGGGAACACTGAAGCTTTCTTT. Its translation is CASSQGQGNTEAFF.

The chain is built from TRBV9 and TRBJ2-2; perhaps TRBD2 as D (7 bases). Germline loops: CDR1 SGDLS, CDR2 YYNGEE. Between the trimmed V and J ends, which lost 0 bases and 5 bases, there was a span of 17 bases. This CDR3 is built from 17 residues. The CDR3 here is CASSVDIGGHLTGELFF. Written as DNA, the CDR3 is TGTGCCAGCAGCGTAGACATCGGGGGGCATTTGACCGGGGAGCTGTTTTTT.

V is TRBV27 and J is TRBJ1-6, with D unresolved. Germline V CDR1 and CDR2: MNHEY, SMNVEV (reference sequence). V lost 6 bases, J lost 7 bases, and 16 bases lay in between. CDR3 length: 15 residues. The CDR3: CASRLLGSKNSPLHF. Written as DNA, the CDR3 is TGTGCCAGCAGGCTCCTAGGGAGTAAAAATTCACCCCTCCACTTT.

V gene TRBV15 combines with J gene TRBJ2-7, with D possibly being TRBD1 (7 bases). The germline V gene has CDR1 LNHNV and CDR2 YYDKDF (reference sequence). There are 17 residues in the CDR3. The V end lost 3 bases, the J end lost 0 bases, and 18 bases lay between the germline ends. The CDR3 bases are TGTGCCACCAGCAGGGGCGGAGGGGGCCTAAGCTCCTACGAGCAGTACTTC. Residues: CATSRGGGGLSSYEQYF.

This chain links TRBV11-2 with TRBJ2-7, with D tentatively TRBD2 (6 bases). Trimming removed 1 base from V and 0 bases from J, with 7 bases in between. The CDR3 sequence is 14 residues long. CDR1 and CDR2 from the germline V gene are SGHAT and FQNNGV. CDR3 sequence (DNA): TGTGCCAGCAGCTTAGTCGGGAGCTCCTACGAGCAGTACTTC. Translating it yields CASSLVGSSYEQYF.

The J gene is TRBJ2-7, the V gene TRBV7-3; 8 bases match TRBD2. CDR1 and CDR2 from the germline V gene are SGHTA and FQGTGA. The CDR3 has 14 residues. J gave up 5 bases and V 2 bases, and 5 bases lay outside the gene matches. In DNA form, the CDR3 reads TGTGCCAGCAGCTTATCCGGGGGGGCGAACGAGCAGTACTTC. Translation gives CASSLSGGANEQYF.

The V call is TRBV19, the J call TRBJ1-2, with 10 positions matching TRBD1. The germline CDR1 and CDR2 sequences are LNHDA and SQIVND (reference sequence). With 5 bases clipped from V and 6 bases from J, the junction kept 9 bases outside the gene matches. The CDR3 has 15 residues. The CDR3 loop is CASSPRDRGGDGYTF. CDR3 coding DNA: TGTGCCAGTAGTCCCCGGGACAGGGGAGGGGATGGCTACACCTTC.

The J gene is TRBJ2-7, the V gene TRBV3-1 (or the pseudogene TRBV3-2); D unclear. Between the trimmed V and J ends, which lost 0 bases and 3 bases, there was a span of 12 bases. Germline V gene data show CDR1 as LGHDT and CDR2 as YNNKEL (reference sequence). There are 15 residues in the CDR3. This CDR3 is CASSQDYQRLYEQYF. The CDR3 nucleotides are TGTGCCAGCAGCCAAGATTACCAGAGGCTCTACGAGCAGTACTTC.

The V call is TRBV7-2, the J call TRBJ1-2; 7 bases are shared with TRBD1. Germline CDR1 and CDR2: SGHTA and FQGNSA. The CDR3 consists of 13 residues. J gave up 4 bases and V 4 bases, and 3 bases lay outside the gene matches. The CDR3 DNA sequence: TGTGCCAGCAGCTCGGACAGGACCTATGGCTACACCTTC. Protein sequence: CASSSDRTYGYTF. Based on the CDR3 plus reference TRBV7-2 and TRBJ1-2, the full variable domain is GAGVSQSPSNKVTEKGKDVELRCDPISGHTALYWYRQSLGQGLEFLIYFQGNSAPDKSGLPSDRFSAERTGGSVSTLTIQRTQQEDSAVYLCASSSDRTYGYTFGSGTRLTVV.

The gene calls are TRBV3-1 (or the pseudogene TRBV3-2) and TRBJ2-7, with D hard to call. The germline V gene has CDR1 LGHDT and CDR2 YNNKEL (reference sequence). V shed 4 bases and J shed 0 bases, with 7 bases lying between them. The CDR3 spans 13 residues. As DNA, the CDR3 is TGTGCCAGCAGCCCACAAAGCTCCTACGAGCAGTACTTC. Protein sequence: CASSPQSSYEQYF.

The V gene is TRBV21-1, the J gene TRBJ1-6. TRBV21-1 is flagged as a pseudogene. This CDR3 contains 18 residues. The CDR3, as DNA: TGTGCCAGCAGTCGCGGGGGGGCGAAGAGCTCCTATAATTCACCCCTCCACTTT. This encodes CASSRGGAKSSYNSPLHF.

The CDR3 DNA sequence: TGTGCCAGCAGCCAAGTCTACGGCACAGATACGCAGTATTTT. As protein: CASSQVYGTDTQYF. The rearrangement joins TRBV4-2 to TRBJ2-3; no firm D call. The CDR3 sequence is 14 residues long. Germline V gene lookup returns CDR1 LGHNA and CDR2 YNFKEQ. V was clipped by 1 base and J by 1 base, with 6 bases between them.

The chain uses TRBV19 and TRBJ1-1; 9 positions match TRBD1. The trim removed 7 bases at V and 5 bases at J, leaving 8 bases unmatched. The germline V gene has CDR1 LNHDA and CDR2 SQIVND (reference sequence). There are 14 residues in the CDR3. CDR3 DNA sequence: TGTGCCAGTACCCTAGGACAGGGGCTAACTGAAGCTTTCTTT. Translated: CASTLGQGLTEAFF.

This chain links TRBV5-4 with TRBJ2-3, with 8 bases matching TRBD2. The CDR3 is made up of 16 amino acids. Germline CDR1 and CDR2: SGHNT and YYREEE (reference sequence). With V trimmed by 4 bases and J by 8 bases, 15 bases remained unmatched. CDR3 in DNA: TGTGCCAGCAGCCCGGAGCTTTTCGGGGGGGCCCCTACGCAGTATTTT. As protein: CASSPELFGGAPTQYF.

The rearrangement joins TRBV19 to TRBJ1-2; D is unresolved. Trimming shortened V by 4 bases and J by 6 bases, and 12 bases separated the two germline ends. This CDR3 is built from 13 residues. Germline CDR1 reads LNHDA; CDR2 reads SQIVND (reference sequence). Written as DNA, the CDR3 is TGTGCCAGTAGTAGAGGGAAAGTAAATGGCTACACCTTC. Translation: CASSRGKVNGYTF.

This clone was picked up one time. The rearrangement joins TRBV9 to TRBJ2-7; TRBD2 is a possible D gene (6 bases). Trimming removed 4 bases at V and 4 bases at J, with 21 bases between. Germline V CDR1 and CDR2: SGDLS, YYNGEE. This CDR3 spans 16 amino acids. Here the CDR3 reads CASSLSSGTGSYEQYF. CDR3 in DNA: TGTGCCAGCAGCCTTTCCTCCGGGACTGGGTCTTACGAGCAGTACTTC. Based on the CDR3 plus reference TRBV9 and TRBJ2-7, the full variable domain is DSGVTQTPKHLITATGQRVTLRCSPRSGDLSVYWYQQSLDQGLQFLIQYYNGEERAKGNILERFSAQQFPDLHSELNLSSLELGDSALYFCASSLSSGTGSYEQYFGPGTRLTVT.

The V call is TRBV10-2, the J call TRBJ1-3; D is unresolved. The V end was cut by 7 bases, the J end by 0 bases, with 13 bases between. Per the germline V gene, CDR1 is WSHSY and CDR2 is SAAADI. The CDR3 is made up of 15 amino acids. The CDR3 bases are TGCGCCAGCACCCTAGGCGTTGGCTCTGGAAACACCATATATTTT. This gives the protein CASTLGVGSGNTIYF.